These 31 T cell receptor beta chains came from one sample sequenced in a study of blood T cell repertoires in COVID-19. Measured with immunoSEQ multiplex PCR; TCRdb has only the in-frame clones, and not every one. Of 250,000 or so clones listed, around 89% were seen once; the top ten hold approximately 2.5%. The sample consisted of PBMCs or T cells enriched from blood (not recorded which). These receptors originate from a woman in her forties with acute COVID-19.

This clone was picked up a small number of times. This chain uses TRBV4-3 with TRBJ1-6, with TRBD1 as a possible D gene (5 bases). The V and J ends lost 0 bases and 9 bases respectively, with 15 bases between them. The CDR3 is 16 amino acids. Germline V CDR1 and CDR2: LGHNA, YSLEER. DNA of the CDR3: TGCGCCAGCAGCCAAGATATCCCAGGGTCGAGTTCACCCCTCCACTTT. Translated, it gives CASSQDIPGSSSPLHF.

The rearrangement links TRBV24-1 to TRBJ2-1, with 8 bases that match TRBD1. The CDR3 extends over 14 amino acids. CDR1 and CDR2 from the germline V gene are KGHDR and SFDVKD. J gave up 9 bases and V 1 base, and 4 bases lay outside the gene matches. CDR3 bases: TGTGCCACCAGTGATTTCCGGACAGGGAGTGAGCAGTTCTTC. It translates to CATSDFRTGSEQFF.

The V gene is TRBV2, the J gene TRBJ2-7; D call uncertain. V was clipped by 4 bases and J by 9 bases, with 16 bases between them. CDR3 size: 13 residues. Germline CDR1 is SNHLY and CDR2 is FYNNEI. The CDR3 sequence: CASSGVGGLGQYF. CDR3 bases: TGTGCCAGCAGTGGCGTCGGCGGTCTCGGGCAGTACTTC.

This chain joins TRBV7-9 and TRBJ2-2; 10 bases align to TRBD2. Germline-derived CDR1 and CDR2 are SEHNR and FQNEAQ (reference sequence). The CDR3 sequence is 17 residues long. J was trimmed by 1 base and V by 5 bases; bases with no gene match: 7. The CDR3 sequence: CASSPGTSGMNTGELFF. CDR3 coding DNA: TGTGCCAGCAGCCCCGGTACTAGCGGGATGAACACCGGGGAGCTGTTTTTT.

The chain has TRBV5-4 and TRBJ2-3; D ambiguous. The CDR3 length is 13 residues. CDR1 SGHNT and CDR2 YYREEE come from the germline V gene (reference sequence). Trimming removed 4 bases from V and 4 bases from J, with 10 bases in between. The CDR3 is CASSRAAPDTQYF. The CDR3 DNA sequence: TGTGCCAGCAGCCGCGCGGCCCCAGATACGCAGTATTTT.

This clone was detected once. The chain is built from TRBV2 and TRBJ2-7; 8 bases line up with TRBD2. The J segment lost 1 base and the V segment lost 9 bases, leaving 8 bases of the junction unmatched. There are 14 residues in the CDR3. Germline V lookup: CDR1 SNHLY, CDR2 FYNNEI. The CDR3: CASNSGAVSYEQYV. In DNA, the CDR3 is TGTGCCAGTAATAGCGGGGCCGTTTCCTACGAGCAGTACGTC.

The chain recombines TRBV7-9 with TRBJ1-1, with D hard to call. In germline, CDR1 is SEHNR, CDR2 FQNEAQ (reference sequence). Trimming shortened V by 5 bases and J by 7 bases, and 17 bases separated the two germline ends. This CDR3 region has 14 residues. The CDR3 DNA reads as TGTGCCAGCAGCCACTGGAGAGCTGGAGATGAAGCTTTCTTT. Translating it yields CASSHWRAGDEAFF.

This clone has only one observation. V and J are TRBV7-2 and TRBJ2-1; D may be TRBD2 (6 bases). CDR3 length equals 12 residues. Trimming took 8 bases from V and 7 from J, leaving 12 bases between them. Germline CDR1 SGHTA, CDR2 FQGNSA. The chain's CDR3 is CASSGTQNEQFF. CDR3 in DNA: TGTGCCAGCTCCGGGACTCAGAATGAGCAGTTCTTC.

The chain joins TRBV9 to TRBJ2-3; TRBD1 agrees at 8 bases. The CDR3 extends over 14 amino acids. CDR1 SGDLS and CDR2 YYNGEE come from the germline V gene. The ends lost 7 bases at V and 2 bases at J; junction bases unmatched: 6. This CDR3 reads CASARQGTTDTQYF. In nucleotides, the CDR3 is TGTGCCAGCGCCCGACAGGGGACCACAGATACGCAGTATTTT. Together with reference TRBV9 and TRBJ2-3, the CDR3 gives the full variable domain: DSGVTQTPKHLITATGQRVTLRCSPRSGDLSVYWYQQSLDQGLQFLIQYYNGEERAKGNILERFSAQQFPDLHSELNLSSLELGDSALYFCASARQGTTDTQYFGPGTRLTVL.

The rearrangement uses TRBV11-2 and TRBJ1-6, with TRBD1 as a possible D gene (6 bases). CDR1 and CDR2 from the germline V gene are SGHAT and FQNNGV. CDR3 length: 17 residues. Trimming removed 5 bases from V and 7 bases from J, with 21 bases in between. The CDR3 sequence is CASSPLGVQGKNSPLHF. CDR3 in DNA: TGTGCCAGCAGCCCGCTCGGGGTACAGGGTAAAAATTCACCCCTCCACTTT.

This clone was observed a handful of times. DNA of the CDR3: TGCGCCAGCAGACTAGTGCCCACCGGGGAGCTGTTTTTT. Protein product: CASRLVPTGELFF. The chain combines TRBV5-1 with TRBJ2-2, with TRBD2 as a possible D gene (5 bases). Trimming shortened V by 5 bases and J by 4 bases, and 9 bases separated the two germline ends. This CDR3 has 13 amino acids. Germline values: CDR1 SGHRS, CDR2 YFSETQ.

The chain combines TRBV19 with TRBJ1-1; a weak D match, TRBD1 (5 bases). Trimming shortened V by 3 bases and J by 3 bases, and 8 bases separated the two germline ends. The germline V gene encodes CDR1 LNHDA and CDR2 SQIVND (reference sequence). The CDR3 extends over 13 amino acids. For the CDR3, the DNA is TGTGCCAGTAGTATGAAAGGGGACACTGAAGCTTTCTTT. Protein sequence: CASSMKGDTEAFF.

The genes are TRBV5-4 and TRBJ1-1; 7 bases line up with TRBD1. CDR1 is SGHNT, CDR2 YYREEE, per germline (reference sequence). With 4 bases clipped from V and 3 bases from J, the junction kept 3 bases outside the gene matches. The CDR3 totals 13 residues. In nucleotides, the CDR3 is TGTGCCAGCAGCCAGACAGGGTACACTGAAGCTTTCTTT. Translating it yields CASSQTGYTEAFF.

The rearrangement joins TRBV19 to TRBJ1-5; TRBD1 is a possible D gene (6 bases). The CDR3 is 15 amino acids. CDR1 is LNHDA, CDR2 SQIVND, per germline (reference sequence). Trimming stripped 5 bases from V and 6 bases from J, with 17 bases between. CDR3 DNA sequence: TGTGCCAGTAGTCTCCTTGGACAGAATTTTCAGCCCCAGCATTTT. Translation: CASSLLGQNFQPQHF. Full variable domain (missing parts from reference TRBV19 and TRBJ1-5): DGGITQSPKYLFRKEGQNVTLSCEQNLNHDAMYWYRQDPGQGLRLIYYSQIVNDFQKGDIAEGYSVSREKKESFPLTVTSAQKNPTAFYLCASSLLGQNFQPQHFGDGTRLSIL.

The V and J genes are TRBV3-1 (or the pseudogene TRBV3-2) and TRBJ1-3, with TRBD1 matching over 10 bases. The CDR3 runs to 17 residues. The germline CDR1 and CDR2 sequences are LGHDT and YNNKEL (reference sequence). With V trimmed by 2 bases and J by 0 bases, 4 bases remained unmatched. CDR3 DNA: TGTGCCAGCAGCCAACGGGACAGGGGCTTCTCTGGAAACACCATATATTTT. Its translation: CASSQRDRGFSGNTIYF.

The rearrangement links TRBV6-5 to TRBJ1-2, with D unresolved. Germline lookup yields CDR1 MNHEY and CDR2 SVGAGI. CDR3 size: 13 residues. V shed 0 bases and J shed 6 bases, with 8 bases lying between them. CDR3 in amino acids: CASSYSPDNGYTF. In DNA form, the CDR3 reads TGTGCCAGCAGTTACTCCCCAGACAATGGCTACACCTTC.

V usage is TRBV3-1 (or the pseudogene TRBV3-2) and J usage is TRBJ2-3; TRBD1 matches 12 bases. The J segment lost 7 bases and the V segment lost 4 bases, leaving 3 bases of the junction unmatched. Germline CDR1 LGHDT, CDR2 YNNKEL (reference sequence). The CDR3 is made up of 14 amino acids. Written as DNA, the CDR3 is TGTGCCAGCAGCCTGGGACAGGGGGCAAATACGCAGTATTTT. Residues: CASSLGQGANTQYF.

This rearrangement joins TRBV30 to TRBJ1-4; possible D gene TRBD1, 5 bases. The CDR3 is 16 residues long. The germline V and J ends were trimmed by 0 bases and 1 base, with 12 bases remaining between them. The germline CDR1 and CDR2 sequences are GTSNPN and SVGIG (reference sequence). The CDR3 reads CAWSVRRGGTNEKLFF. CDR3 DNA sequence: TGTGCCTGGAGTGTACGGCGGGGGGGAACTAATGAAAAACTGTTTTTT.

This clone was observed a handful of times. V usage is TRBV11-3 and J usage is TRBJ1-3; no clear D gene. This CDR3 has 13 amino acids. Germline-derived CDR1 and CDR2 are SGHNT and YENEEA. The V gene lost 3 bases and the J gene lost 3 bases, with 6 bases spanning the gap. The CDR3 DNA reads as TGTGCCAGCAGCTTTAATCGTGGAAACACCATATATTTT. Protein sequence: CASSFNRGNTIYF.

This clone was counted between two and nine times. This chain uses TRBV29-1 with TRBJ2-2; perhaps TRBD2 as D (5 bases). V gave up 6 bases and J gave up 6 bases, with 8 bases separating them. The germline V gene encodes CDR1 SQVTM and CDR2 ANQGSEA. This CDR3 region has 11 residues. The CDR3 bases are TGCAGCGTGCTAGCTCCCGGGGAGCTGTTTTTT. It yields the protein CSVLAPGELFF.

CDR3 amino acids: CASSASIGSTEAFF. The CDR3 region has the DNA TGTGCCAGCAGCGCCTCAATTGGGAGCACTGAAGCTTTCTTT. V gene TRBV9 combines with J gene TRBJ1-1; D unresolved. In germline, CDR1 is SGDLS, CDR2 YYNGEE. V shed 3 bases and J shed 4 bases, with 13 bases lying between them. The CDR3 is made up of 14 amino acids.

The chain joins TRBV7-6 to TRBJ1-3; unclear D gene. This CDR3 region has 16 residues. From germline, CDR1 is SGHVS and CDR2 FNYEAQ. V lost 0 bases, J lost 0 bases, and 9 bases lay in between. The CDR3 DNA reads TGTGCCAGCAGCTTAGCAGTGTCAGTCTCTGGAAACACCATATATTTT. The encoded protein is CASSLAVSVSGNTIYF.

The CDR3, as DNA: TGTGCCACCAGTGCCGCGGACAGGGGGCTCGGAGATACGCAGTATTTT. Its protein is CATSAADRGLGDTQYF. This rearrangement joins TRBV24-1 to TRBJ2-3; 11 bases align to TRBD1. V was clipped by 5 bases and J by 5 bases; unmatched bases: 8. This CDR3 region has 16 residues. CDR1 and CDR2 (germline): KGHDR, SFDVKD.

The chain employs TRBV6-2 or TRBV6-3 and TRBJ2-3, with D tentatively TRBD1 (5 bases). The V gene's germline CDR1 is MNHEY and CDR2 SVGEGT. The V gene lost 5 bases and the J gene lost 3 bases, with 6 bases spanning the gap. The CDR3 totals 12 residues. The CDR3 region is CASSRGTDTQYF. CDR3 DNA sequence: TGTGCCAGCAGTAGGGGAACAGATACGCAGTATTTT.

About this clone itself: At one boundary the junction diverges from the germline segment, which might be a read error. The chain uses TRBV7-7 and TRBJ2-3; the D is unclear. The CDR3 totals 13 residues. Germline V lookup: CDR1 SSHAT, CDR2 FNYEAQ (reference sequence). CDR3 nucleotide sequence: TGTGCTAGCAGCCCCACTAGCACAGATACGCAGTATTTT. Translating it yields CASSPTSTDTQYF.

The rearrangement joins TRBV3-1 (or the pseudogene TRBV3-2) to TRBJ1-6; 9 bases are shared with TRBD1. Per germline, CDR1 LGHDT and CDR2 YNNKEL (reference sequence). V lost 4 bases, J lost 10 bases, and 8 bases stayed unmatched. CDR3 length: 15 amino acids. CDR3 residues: CASSRRTGATSPLHF. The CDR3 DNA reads TGTGCCAGCAGCCGTAGGACAGGGGCCACCTCACCCCTCCACTTT.

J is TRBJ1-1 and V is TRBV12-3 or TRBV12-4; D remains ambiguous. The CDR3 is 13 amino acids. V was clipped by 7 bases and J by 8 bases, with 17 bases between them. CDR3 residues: CASTSRAEWEAFF. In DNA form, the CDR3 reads TGTGCCAGCACCTCGCGGGCGGAGTGGGAAGCTTTCTTT.

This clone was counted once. In DNA form, the CDR3 reads TGTGCCACCAGTGGGACAGGAGGGAGCAATCAGCCCCAGCATTTT. It specifies CATSGTGGSNQPQHF. V is TRBV24-1 and J is TRBJ1-5, with 7 bases identical to TRBD1. Germline-derived CDR1 and CDR2 are KGHDR and SFDVKD. The CDR3 sequence is 15 residues long. Trimming took 5 bases from V and 1 from J; bases not matched to a gene: 4.

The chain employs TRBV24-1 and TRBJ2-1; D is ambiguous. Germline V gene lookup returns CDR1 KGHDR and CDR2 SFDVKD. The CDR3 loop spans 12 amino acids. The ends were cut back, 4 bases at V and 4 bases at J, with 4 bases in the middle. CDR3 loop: CATSDPYNEQFF. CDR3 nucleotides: TGTGCCACCAGTGACCCATACAATGAGCAGTTCTTC.

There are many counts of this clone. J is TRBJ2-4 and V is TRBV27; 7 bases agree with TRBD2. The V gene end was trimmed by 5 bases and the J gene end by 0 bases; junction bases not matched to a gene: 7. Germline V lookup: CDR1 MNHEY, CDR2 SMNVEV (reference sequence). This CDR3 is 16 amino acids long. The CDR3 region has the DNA TGTGCCAGCAGTACTCGGGGAGGGTTAGCCAAAAACATTCAGTACTTC. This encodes CASSTRGGLAKNIQYF.

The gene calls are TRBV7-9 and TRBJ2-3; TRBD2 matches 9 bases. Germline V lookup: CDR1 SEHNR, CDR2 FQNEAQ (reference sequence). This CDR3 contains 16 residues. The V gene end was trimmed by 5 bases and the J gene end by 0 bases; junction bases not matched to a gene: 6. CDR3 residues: CASSLYLAGSTDTQYF. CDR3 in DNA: TGTGCCAGCAGCCTTTATCTAGCGGGGAGCACAGATACGCAGTATTTT.